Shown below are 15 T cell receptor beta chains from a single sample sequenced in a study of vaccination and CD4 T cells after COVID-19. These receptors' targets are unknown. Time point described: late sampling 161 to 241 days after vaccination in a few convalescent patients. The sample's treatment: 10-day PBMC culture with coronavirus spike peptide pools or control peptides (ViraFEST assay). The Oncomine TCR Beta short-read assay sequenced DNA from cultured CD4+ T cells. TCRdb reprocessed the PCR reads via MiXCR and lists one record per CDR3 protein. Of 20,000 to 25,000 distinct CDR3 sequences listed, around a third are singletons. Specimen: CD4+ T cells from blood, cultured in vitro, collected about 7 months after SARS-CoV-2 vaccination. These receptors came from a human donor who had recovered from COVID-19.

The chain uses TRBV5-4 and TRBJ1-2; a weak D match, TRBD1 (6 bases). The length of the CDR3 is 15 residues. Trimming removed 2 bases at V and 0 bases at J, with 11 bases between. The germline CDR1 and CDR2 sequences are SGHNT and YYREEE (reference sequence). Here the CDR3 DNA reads TGTGCCAGCAGCTTAGGGGGGGCGGCTAACTATGGCTACACCTTC. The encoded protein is CASSLGGAANYGYTF.

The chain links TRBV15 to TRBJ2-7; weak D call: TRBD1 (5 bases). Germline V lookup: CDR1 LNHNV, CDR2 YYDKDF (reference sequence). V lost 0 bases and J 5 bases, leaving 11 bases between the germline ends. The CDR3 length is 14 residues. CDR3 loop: CATSRDRRTNEQYF. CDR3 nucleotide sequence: TGTGCCACCAGCAGAGATCGAAGGACAAACGAGCAGTACTTC.

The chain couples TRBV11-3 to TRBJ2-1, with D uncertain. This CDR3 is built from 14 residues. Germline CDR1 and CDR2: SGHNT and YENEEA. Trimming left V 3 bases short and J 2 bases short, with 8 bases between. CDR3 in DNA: TGTGCCAGCAGCTTGTTCGACCCCTACAATGAGCAGTTCTTC. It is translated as CASSLFDPYNEQFF.

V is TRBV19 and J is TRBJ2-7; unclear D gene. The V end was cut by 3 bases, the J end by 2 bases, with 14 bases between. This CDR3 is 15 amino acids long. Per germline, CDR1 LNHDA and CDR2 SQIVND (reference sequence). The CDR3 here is CASSIFNSGTYEQYF. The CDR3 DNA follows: TGTGCCAGTAGTATTTTCAATTCCGGAACCTACGAGCAGTACTTC.

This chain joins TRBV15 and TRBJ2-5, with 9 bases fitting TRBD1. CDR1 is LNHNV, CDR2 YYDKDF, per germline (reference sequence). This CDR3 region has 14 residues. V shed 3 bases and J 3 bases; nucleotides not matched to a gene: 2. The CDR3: CATSRGDREETQYF. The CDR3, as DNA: TGTGCCACCAGCAGGGGGGACAGGGAAGAGACCCAGTACTTC.

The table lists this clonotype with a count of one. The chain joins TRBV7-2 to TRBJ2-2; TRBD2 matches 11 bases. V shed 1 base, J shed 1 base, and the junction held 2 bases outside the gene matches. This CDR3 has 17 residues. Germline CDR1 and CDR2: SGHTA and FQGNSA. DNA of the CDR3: TGTGCCAGCAGCTTAGTCGGGACTAGCGGGAACACCGGGGAGCTGTTTTTT. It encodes CASSLVGTSGNTGELFF.

This CDR3 reads CSARDTRGSGNTIYF. For the CDR3, the DNA is TGCAGTGCTAGAGATACAAGGGGATCTGGAAACACCATATATTTT. V is TRBV20-1 and J is TRBJ1-3, with TRBD1 as a possible D gene (5 bases). The CDR3 contains 15 residues. Germline V gene data show CDR1 as DFQATT and CDR2 as SNEGSKA (reference sequence). V was clipped by 0 bases and J by 1 base, with 10 bases between them.

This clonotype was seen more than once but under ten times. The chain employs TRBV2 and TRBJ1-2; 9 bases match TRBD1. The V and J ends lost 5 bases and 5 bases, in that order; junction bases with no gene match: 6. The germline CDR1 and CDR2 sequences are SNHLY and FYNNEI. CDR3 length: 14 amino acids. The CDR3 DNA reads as TGTGCCAGCAGTAGTGACAGGGGGGCATATGGCTACACCTTC. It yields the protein CASSSDRGAYGYTF.

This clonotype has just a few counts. DNA for the CDR3: TGCAGTGCTAGGGAGCGGGGGGGCCTCGGTGAGCAGTTCTTC. Its translation: CSARERGGLGEQFF. This chain links TRBV20-1 with TRBJ2-1; 10 nucleotides line up with TRBD2. The V and J ends lost 3 bases and 9 bases, in that order; junction bases with no gene match: 8. CDR1 and CDR2 (germline): DFQATT, SNEGSKA (reference sequence). This CDR3 has 14 residues.

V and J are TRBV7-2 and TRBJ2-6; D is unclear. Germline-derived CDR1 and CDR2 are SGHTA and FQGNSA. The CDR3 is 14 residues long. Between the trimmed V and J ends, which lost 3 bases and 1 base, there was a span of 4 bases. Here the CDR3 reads CASSFFSGANVLTF. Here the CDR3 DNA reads TGTGCCAGCAGCTTTTTTTCTGGGGCCAACGTCCTGACTTTC.

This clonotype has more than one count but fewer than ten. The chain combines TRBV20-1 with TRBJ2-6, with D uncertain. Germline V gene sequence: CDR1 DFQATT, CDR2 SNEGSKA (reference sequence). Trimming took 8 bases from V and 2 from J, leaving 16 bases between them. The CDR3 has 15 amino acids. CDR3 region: CSSPSLGPGANVLTF. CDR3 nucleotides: TGCAGTTCCCCGTCTCTAGGGCCTGGGGCCAACGTCCTGACTTTC.

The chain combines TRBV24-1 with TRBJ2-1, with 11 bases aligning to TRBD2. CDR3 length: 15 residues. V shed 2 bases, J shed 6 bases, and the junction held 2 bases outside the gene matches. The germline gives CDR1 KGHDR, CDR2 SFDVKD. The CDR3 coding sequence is TGTGCCACCAGTGATTCGGGGACTAGCGGCAATGAGCAGTTCTTC. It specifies CATSDSGTSGNEQFF.

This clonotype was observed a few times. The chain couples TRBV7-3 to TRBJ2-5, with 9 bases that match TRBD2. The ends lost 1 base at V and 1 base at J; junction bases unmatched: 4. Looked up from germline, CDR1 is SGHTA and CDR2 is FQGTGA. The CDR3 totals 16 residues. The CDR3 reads CASSLMAGGPQETQYF. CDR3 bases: TGTGCCAGCAGCTTAATGGCGGGGGGGCCCCAAGAGACCCAGTACTTC. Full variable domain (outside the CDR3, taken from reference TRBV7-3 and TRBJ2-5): GAGVSQTPSNKVTEKGKYVELRCDPISGHTALYWYRQSLGQGPEFLIYFQGTGAADDSGLPNDRFFAVRPEGSVSTLKIQRTERGDSAVYLCASSLMAGGPQETQYFGPGTRLLVL.

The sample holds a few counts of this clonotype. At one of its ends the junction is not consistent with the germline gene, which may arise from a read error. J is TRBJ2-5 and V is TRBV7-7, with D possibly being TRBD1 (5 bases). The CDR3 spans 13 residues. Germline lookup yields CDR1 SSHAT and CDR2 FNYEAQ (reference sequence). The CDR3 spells CASSPGIQETQYF. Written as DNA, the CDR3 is TGTGCTAGCAGTCCAGGGATCCAAGAGACCCAGTACTTC. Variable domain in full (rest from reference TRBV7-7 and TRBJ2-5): GAGVSQSPRYKVTKRGQDVTLRCDPISSHATLYWYQQALGQGPEFLTYFNYEAQPDKSGLPSDRFSAERPEGSISTLTIQRTEQRDSAMYRCASSPGIQETQYFGPGTRLLVL.

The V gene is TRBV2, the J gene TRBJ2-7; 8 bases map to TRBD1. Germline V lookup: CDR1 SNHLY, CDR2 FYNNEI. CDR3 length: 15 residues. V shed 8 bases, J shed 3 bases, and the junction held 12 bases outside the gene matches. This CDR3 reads CASGRSGTGNYEQYF. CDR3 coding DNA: TGTGCCAGCGGGAGGTCCGGGACAGGAAACTACGAGCAGTACTTC.